This is a list of T cell receptor beta chains from one sample in a study of STAT3 mutations in large granular lymphocyte leukemia. Generated by immunoSEQ multiplex PCR, the TCRdb table keeps only in-frame clones and is missing some. This table holds some 2,500 clones, around 91% found once. The sequenced sample was peripheral blood mononuclear cells. Receptors originate from a woman aged 70-85 years with T-cell large granular lymphocyte leukemia. Some clones in this sample may be carry-over from other donors' samples. CDR3s include the opening cysteine and the closing phenylalanine or tryptophan. The order of the fields is J gene, V gene, D gene, CDR3 protein. The D gene is left open where the match is weak.

j_gene: TRBJ1-5; v_gene: TRBV19; d_gene: .; CDR3aa: CASRDGQPQHF
j_gene: TRBJ1-6; v_gene: TRBV5-1; d_gene: TRBD1; CDR3aa: CASMGGGHSPLHF
j_gene: TRBJ1-2; v_gene: TRBV11-2; d_gene: .; CDR3aa: CANRVTYGYTF
j_gene: TRBJ2-5; v_gene: TRBV29-1; d_gene: TRBD1; CDR3aa: CSASRQGEWETQYF
j_gene: TRBJ1-1; v_gene: TRBV18; d_gene: .; CDR3aa: CASSSNGGRNTEAFF
j_gene: TRBJ2-1; v_gene: TRBV5-1; d_gene: TRBD2; CDR3aa: CASSRRVAGNNEQFF
j_gene: TRBJ1-1; v_gene: TRBV4-1; d_gene: .; CDR3aa: CASSQAADEAFF
j_gene: TRBJ1-6; v_gene: TRBV7-9; d_gene: .; CDR3aa: CASSSFAGTPNSPLHF
j_gene: TRBJ1-1; v_gene: TRBV5-1; d_gene: .; CDR3aa: CASSSDRMTEAFF
j_gene: TRBJ1-2; v_gene: TRBV4-3; d_gene: .; CDR3aa: CASSQDYVDNYGYTF
j_gene: TRBJ1-2; v_gene: TRBV7-2; d_gene: .; CDR3aa: CASSLGGLANYGYTF
j_gene: TRBJ1-2; v_gene: TRBV9; d_gene: .; CDR3aa: CASSVSSGANYGYTF
j_gene: TRBJ1-5; v_gene: TRBV5-5; d_gene: .; CDR3aa: CASSPEGFQPQHF
j_gene: TRBJ2-3; v_gene: TRBV9; d_gene: .; CDR3aa: CASSAQTTTQYF
j_gene: TRBJ1-5; v_gene: TRBV19; d_gene: .; CDR3aa: CASSWRAGGNQPQHF
j_gene: TRBJ2-7; v_gene: TRBV18; d_gene: TRBD2; CDR3aa: CASSPLSGGKTYEQYF
j_gene: TRBJ1-6; v_gene: TRBV5-4; d_gene: .; CDR3aa: CASSFDGGAGRNSPLHF
j_gene: TRBJ2-7; v_gene: TRBV15; d_gene: .; CDR3aa: CATSRDTLAGQYF
j_gene: TRBJ1-2; v_gene: TRBV19; d_gene: TRBD1; CDR3aa: CASRDRGGYGYTF
j_gene: TRBJ1-1; v_gene: TRBV5-1; d_gene: TRBD1; CDR3aa: CASSLPPGQGDTEAFF
j_gene: TRBJ1-5; v_gene: TRBV4-2; d_gene: .; CDR3aa: CASSPEGFQPQHF
j_gene: TRBJ2-7; v_gene: TRBV10-3; d_gene: .; CDR3aa: CAISDGASYEQYF
j_gene: TRBJ2-2; v_gene: TRBV5-1; d_gene: TRBD1; CDR3aa: CASSPDRQGGELFF
j_gene: TRBJ2-7; v_gene: TRBV5-1; d_gene: .; CDR3aa: CASSLIPGAVYEQYF
j_gene: TRBJ1-2; v_gene: TRBV29-1; d_gene: .; CDR3aa: CSVEAGSGPRYGYTF
j_gene: TRBJ1-6; v_gene: TRBV23-1; d_gene: TRBD1; CDR3aa: CASSQYWTGKGSPLHF
j_gene: TRBJ1-2; v_gene: TRBV7-9; d_gene: TRBD1; CDR3aa: CASSPTTGVYGYTF
j_gene: TRBJ1-2; v_gene: TRBV30; d_gene: .; CDR3aa: CAWSALRGDRGYTF
j_gene: TRBJ1-6; v_gene: TRBV29-1; d_gene: .; CDR3aa: CSVEVGPGSALHF
j_gene: TRBJ2-5; v_gene: TRBV4-1; d_gene: TRBD2; CDR3aa: CASSQAAPASGGGETQYF
j_gene: TRBJ1-1; v_gene: TRBV6-5; d_gene: .; CDR3aa: CASSPRPTNTEAFF
j_gene: TRBJ2-7; v_gene: TRBV11-2; d_gene: .; CDR3aa: CASSITAGSGTYEQYF
j_gene: TRBJ1-6; v_gene: TRBV10-3; d_gene: .; CDR3aa: CAIMQGLASPLHF
j_gene: TRBJ1-4; v_gene: TRBV19; d_gene: .; CDR3aa: CASSIIGVGEKLFF
j_gene: TRBJ2-7; v_gene: TRBV7-9; d_gene: .; CDR3aa: CASSLAVATGEQYF
j_gene: TRBJ1-1; v_gene: TRBV19; d_gene: .; CDR3aa: CASSIDLRVNTEAFF
j_gene: TRBJ2-3; v_gene: TRBV25-1; d_gene: .; CDR3aa: CASSLDHTDTQYF
j_gene: TRBJ1-2; v_gene: TRBV14; d_gene: .; CDR3aa: CASSRMSGAGGYTF
j_gene: TRBJ2-1; v_gene: TRBV30; d_gene: TRBD2; CDR3aa: CAWRQRGGRYNEQFF
j_gene: TRBJ2-7; v_gene: TRBV11-2; d_gene: .; CDR3aa: CASSLFIGGTGEQYF
j_gene: TRBJ1-4; v_gene: TRBV30; d_gene: .; CDR3aa: CAWSVLDGWEKLFF
j_gene: TRBJ2-7; v_gene: TRBV19; d_gene: .; CDR3aa: CASSMLGNEQYF
j_gene: TRBJ1-5; v_gene: TRBV18; d_gene: .; CDR3aa: CASSQPGQPQHF
j_gene: TRBJ2-5; v_gene: TRBV7-9; d_gene: .; CDR3aa: CASSLGGFAAAGHLTQYF
j_gene: TRBJ2-3; v_gene: TRBV2; d_gene: TRBD2; CDR3aa: CASRTSGGFTDTQYF
j_gene: TRBJ2-7; v_gene: TRBV7-2; d_gene: TRBD2; CDR3aa: CATSALAGVYEQYF
j_gene: TRBJ1-6; v_gene: TRBV7-2; d_gene: .; CDR3aa: CASSLALWGGGSPLHF
j_gene: TRBJ2-7; v_gene: TRBV19; d_gene: .; CDR3aa: CASSLSDGSYEQYF
j_gene: TRBJ1-1; v_gene: TRBV19; d_gene: .; CDR3aa: CASQDRLNTEAFF
j_gene: TRBJ1-2; v_gene: TRBV10-2; d_gene: TRBD1; CDR3aa: CASQQGVGLYGYTF
j_gene: TRBJ2-1; v_gene: TRBV29-1; d_gene: .; CDR3aa: CSATLGSEQFF
j_gene: TRBJ1-6; v_gene: TRBV15; d_gene: TRBD1; CDR3aa: CATSRDRSNNSPLHF
j_gene: TRBJ1-5; v_gene: TRBV7-6; d_gene: .; CDR3aa: CASSPEGFQPQHF